This is a list of T cell receptor beta chains from one sample in a study of T cell changes during pregnancy in multiple sclerosis. Profiling relied on immunoSEQ multiplex PCR, and the TCRdb table lists in-frame clones only, not all of them. The sample yields tens of thousands of clones, about 91% seen once. The sample consisted of CD4+ T cells from peripheral blood mononuclear cells, taken in the third trimester of pregnancy. These receptors originate from a female donor in good health, enrolled as a control in a pregnancy study. Each CDR3 is given with its conserved first and last residue. The D gene is left open where the match is weak. For some rows the clone size is stated as once, few or many, or as a class when expanded; others skip it.

CDR3aa,CDR3nt,d_gene,v_gene,abundance,j_gene
CAWTRQGHEQFF,TGTGCCTGGACCCGCCAGGGGCATGAGCAGTTCTTC,.,TRBV30,.,TRBJ2-1
CASSQGVGGEAFF,TGCGCCAGCAGCCAAGGAGTTGGGGGGGAAGCTTTCTTT,.,TRBV4-3,.,TRBJ1-1
CASSVSDRGEYGYTF,TGTGCTAGTTCGGTTTCTGACAGGGGGGAATATGGCTACACCTTC,TRBD1,TRBV12-5,.,TRBJ1-2
CASSLPTGVTDTQYF,TGTGCCAGCAGCCTGCCTACAGGGGTCACAGATACGCAGTATTTT,TRBD1,TRBV5-6,.,TRBJ2-3
CASSLSMAGMVGNTIYF,TGTGCCAGCAGTTTATCGATGGCGGGGATGGTCGGAAACACCATATATTTT,.,TRBV27,.,TRBJ1-3
CASSFQGTSGGYNEQFF,TGTGCCAGCAGCTTTCAGGGCACTAGCGGGGGGTACAATGAGCAGTTCTTC,TRBD2,TRBV7-2,.,TRBJ2-1
CASSPDRKNTEAFF,TGTGCCAGCTCACCCGACAGAAAGAACACTGAAGCTTTCTTT,.,TRBV18,.,TRBJ1-1
CASSRDIQSPQHF,TGTGCCAGCAGCCGGGATATCCAATCGCCCCAGCATTTT,.,TRBV7-3,medium-sized,TRBJ1-5
CASSLGSWAEAFF,TGTGCCAGCAGTTTGGGGAGTTGGGCTGAAGCTTTCTTT,.,TRBV11-2,once,TRBJ1-1
CASSFSANTEAFF,TGTGCCAGCTCGTTTAGCGCAAACACTGAAGCTTTCTTT,.,TRBV18,.,TRBJ1-1
CASSIDRVSEAFF,TGTGCCAGTAGTATCGACAGGGTCAGTGAAGCTTTCTTT,TRBD1,TRBV19,.,TRBJ1-1
CASSEAAGGPRDEQFF,TGTGCCAGCAGTGAGGCAGCGGGGGGGCCTAGGGATGAGCAGTTCTTC,TRBD2,TRBV2,.,TRBJ2-1
CASSGTGGLTDTQYF,TGTGCCAGCAGTGGCACGGGGGGGTTAACAGATACGCAGTATTTT,TRBD2,TRBV7-6,.,TRBJ2-3
CASSQRQGLTEAFF,TGCGCCAGCAGTCAGAGACAGGGCCTCACTGAAGCTTTCTTT,TRBD1,TRBV23-1,.,TRBJ1-1
CASSPQQGSNTEAFF,TGTGCCAGCTCACCACAACAGGGGTCGAACACTGAAGCTTTCTTT,TRBD1,TRBV18,.,TRBJ1-1
CASSSTTGGTEAFF,TGTGCCAGCAGCTCTACAACAGGGGGCACTGAAGCTTTCTTT,TRBD1,TRBV7-9,.,TRBJ1-1
CASSRSNAETQYF,TGTGCCAGCAGTCGGTCGAATGCGGAGACCCAGTACTTC,.,TRBV27,once,TRBJ2-5
CASSQGTGTPYNEQFF,TGCGCCAGCAGCCAAGGCACCGGGACACCATACAATGAGCAGTTCTTC,.,TRBV4-3,.,TRBJ2-1
CASTLTQGATYEQYF,TGTGCCAGCACCTTAACGCAGGGGGCTACCTACGAGCAGTACTTC,TRBD1,TRBV7-2,.,TRBJ2-7
CASQDRLNEKLFF,TGTGCCAGCCAGGACAGGCTGAATGAAAAACTGTTTTTT,TRBD1,TRBV18,.,TRBJ1-4
CASSSPGAYNGKETQYF,TGTGCCAGCAGTAGCCCAGGGGCCTACAACGGAAAAGAGACCCAGTACTTC,.,TRBV28,.,TRBJ2-5
CASSNQGYNSPLHF,TGTGCCAGCAGCAATCAGGGTTATAATTCACCCCTCCACTTT,.,TRBV7-2,few,TRBJ1-6
CASSPDTGLYGYTF,TGCGCCAGCAGCCCGGATACAGGCCTCTATGGCTACACCTTC,.,TRBV5-1,.,TRBJ1-2
CATSDRDRGFLNTEAFF,TGTGCCACCAGCGACCGGGACAGGGGGTTCTTGAACACTGAAGCTTTCTTT,TRBD1,TRBV15,.,TRBJ1-1
CASSPLGGVDEKLFF,TGCGCCAGCAGCCCCTTAGGGGGCGTTGATGAAAAACTGTTTTTT,TRBD1,TRBV5-1,.,TRBJ1-4
CASSPLLGQASTDTQYF,TGTGCCAGCTCACCACTTTTGGGACAGGCTAGCACAGATACGCAGTATTTT,TRBD1,TRBV18,.,TRBJ2-3
CASSLDSGELFF,TGTGCCAGCAGCTTAGACTCCGGGGAGCTGTTTTTT,.,TRBV7-2,.,TRBJ2-2
CASSQGRLTGELFF,TGTGCCAGCAGCCAGGGGCGGCTCACCGGGGAGCTGTTTTTT,.,TRBV7-3,.,TRBJ2-2
CASSYSQGAYEQYF,TGTGCCAGCAGTTACTCACAGGGAGCCTACGAGCAGTACTTC,.,TRBV6-5,once,TRBJ2-7
CASSPGTANTEAFF,TGTGCCAGCAGCCCCGGGACAGCGAACACTGAAGCTTTCTTT,TRBD1,TRBV7-9,.,TRBJ1-1
CASSYSTGRNEKLFF,TGTGCCAGCAGCTACTCCACAGGCCGCAATGAAAAACTGTTTTTT,.,TRBV5-4,.,TRBJ1-4
CASSLRQGTSYEQYF,TGTGCCAGCAGCCTCCGACAGGGCACCTCCTACGAGCAGTACTTC,TRBD1,TRBV14,.,TRBJ2-7
CAWSAGGSYNQPQHF,TGTGCCTGGAGTGCTGGAGGGTCCTACAATCAGCCCCAGCATTTT,.,TRBV30,.,TRBJ1-5